This TCR beta chain is drawn from a study of shared clonotypes between healthy human individuals. Whole-study findings and limits: The represented genetic and exposure-history diversity was limited by the small number of donors. Sequencing depth was expected to affect clonotype sharing among donors.

Looked up from germline, CDR1 is SEHNR and CDR2 is FQNEAQ (reference sequence). The CDR3 covers 16 residues. The junction had 6 bases not matched to a gene; V was cut back by 1 base and J by 8 bases. On ten immunoSEQ deep assay plates, unsorted PBMC DNA was sequenced. TCRdb's copy holds only in-frame clones and misses some; the assay was immunoSEQ multiplex PCR. The sample lists about 600,000 clones; around three quarters were seen once. Of note for this clone: The antigen is undetermined.

The donors, all of them Caucasian adults, lived in Nashville, Tennessee. The chain couples TRBV7-9 to TRBJ2-1; 12 bases are shared with TRBD1. This receptor was taken from a woman between 35 and 50 years old in good health. Some clones in this sample may be carry-over from other donors' samples. The sequencing input was PBMCs. CDR3 nucleotides: TGTGCCAGCAGCTTAGACCGCGGGACAGGGGGCGATGAGCAGTTCTTC. This translates into CASSLDRGTGGDEQFF.